The rows below give T cell receptor beta chains drawn from one sample of a study of vaccination and CD4 T cells after COVID-19. TCRdb redid the calling of the PCR reads with MiXCR, one entry per CDR3 protein. The sample lists 15,000 to 20,000 distinct CDR3 sequences, about 60% occurring once. These TCRs are of unknown antigen specificity. The sequences come from CD4+ T cells from blood, cultured in vitro, collected after SARS-CoV-2 vaccination. The receptor source for this set is a human donor who had recovered from COVID-19. The CDR3 runs from the conserved cysteine through the conserved F or W. Fields, in order: J gene, CDR3 length, V gene, CDR3 protein.

j_call: TRBJ1-4
cdr3_length: 15
v_call: TRBV7-2
cdr3_aa: CASSPGGRSNEKLFF

j_call: TRBJ2-1
cdr3_length: 15
v_call: TRBV5-3
cdr3_aa: CASSLGRGASPSARF

j_call: TRBJ1-6
cdr3_length: 16
v_call: TRBV11-3
cdr3_aa: CASSLGPRVYNSPLHF

j_call: TRBJ1-5
cdr3_length: 14
v_call: TRBV7-2
cdr3_aa: CASSLAVWVQPQHF

j_call: TRBJ1-5
cdr3_length: 16
v_call: TRBV19
cdr3_aa: CASSRGGTGSNQPQHF

j_call: TRBJ1-2
cdr3_length: 15
v_call: TRBV19
cdr3_aa: CASSSSFGGRNGYTF

j_call: TRBJ2-3
cdr3_length: 16
v_call: TRBV2
cdr3_aa: CASSEGSGRSTDTQYF

j_call: TRBJ1-1
cdr3_length: 14
v_call: TRBV19
cdr3_aa: CASSTNAGGRGAFF

j_call: TRBJ2-7
cdr3_length: 15
v_call: TRBV6-2/TRBV6-3
cdr3_aa: CASSYLGQLSYEQYF

j_call: TRBJ1-5
cdr3_length: 15
v_call: TRBV6-1
cdr3_aa: CASSRTGADNQPQHF

j_call: TRBJ1-5
cdr3_length: 14
v_call: TRBV27
cdr3_aa: CASGRGTDNQPQHF

j_call: TRBJ1-1
cdr3_length: 12
v_call: TRBV7-9
cdr3_aa: CASRGGNTEAFF

j_call: TRBJ2-6
cdr3_length: 17
v_call: TRBV7-2
cdr3_aa: CASSLASGSSGANVLTF

j_call: TRBJ2-2
cdr3_length: 16
v_call: TRBV6-1
cdr3_aa: CASSDLGQGNTGELFF

j_call: TRBJ1-5
cdr3_length: 12
v_call: TRBV6-2/TRBV6-3
cdr3_aa: CASSYGRQPQHF

j_call: TRBJ2-3
cdr3_length: 15
v_call: TRBV12-3/TRBV12-4
cdr3_aa: CASSRLAGGSYTQYF

j_call: TRBJ1-1
cdr3_length: 17
v_call: TRBV6-1
cdr3_aa: CASSPTGRTGPNTEAFF

j_call: TRBJ2-1
cdr3_length: 15
v_call: TRBV7-2
cdr3_aa: CASSDFGGRKNEQFF

j_call: TRBJ1-1
cdr3_length: 13
v_call: TRBV4-2
cdr3_aa: CASSQDMDTEAFF

j_call: TRBJ1-2
cdr3_length: 14
v_call: TRBV12-3/TRBV12-4
cdr3_aa: CASSLEDSYYGYTF

j_call: TRBJ1-1
cdr3_length: 13
v_call: TRBV15
cdr3_aa: CATSERARTEAFF

j_call: TRBJ2-1
cdr3_length: 14
v_call: TRBV20-1
cdr3_aa: CSAPSGRVHNEQFF

j_call: TRBJ1-6
cdr3_length: 15
v_call: TRBV11-2
cdr3_aa: CASSRTTGGQSPLHF

j_call: TRBJ1-3
cdr3_length: 15
v_call: TRBV6-1
cdr3_aa: CASSEGRSEGNTIYF

j_call: TRBJ1-6
cdr3_length: 14
v_call: TRBV14
cdr3_aa: CASRSVGYNSPLHF

j_call: TRBJ1-3
cdr3_length: 13
v_call: TRBV20-1
cdr3_aa: CSARDIRGNTIYF

j_call: TRBJ1-5
cdr3_length: 16
v_call: TRBV18
cdr3_aa: CASSRSRGRDNQPQHF

j_call: TRBJ1-1
cdr3_length: 16
v_call: TRBV6-1
cdr3_aa: CASIRHRGRGNTEAFF

j_call: TRBJ1-2
cdr3_length: 14
v_call: TRBV7-2
cdr3_aa: CASSFRGESYGYTF

j_call: TRBJ2-6
cdr3_length: 14
v_call: TRBV20-1
cdr3_aa: CSADRVAGANVLTF

j_call: TRBJ1-1
cdr3_length: 15
v_call: TRBV5-4
cdr3_aa: CASSLEGLMNTEAFF

j_call: TRBJ2-1
cdr3_length: 14
v_call: TRBV28
cdr3_aa: CASSVGQNYNEQFF

j_call: TRBJ2-7
cdr3_length: 9
v_call: TRBV25-1
cdr3_aa: CAKTYEQYF

j_call: TRBJ1-3
cdr3_length: 13
v_call: TRBV7-9
cdr3_aa: CASSLARRGTIYF

j_call: TRBJ1-2
cdr3_length: 14
v_call: TRBV3-1
cdr3_aa: CASSQGAVDYGYTF